This T cell receptor beta chain emerged from a study of T-cell reconstitution after alpha-beta-depleted transplantation in children (dated by TCRdb to the mid-2010s). In terms of the full investigation: Using TCR repertoire profiling, the study followed T-cell immune reconstitution in a quantitative way in children after TCRalphabeta/CD19-depleted allogeneic hematopoietic cell transplantation.

This clonotype was seen ten or more times. The clone's antigen remains unknown. One base away there is no much larger clone; base qualities are not given. The V end loses 4 bases and the J end loses 1 base, and a stretch of 6 bases separates them. Reading the germline V gene (reference sequence) gives CDR1 DFQATT and CDR2 SNEGSKA. Inclusive of the bounding cysteine and phenylalanine, the CDR3 is 12 residues long. Only the CDR3 DNA is retained, 36 bases long and in frame from the first base. Libraries were constructed by PCR. Sequencing instrument: Illumina HiSeq 2500. To normalize quantification of the TCRbeta repertoire, the TCR libraries were built with molecular barcoding that relied on unique molecular identifiers. TCRdb redid the processing of the public reads, applying fastp at Q25 and MiXCR, and retained in-frame beta chains. Here each entry gathers all rows of one CDR3 protein and keeps the most common genes and DNA. The sample records about 240,000 distinct CDR3 sequences, approximately 12% of which are singletons. Around 2.8% of the sample lies in the top ten.

The receptor comes from a human donor who donated a stem cell graft to a child with acute lymphoblastic leukemia. Sequenced here: PBMCs from the stem cell graft donor, sampled from the stem cell graft. In this chain, TRBV20-1 is recombined with TRBJ2-3; a confident D gene designation cannot be given. The sequenced DNA is TGCAGTGCTATCGTGGGCACAGATACGCAGTATTTT. This translates into CSAIVGTDTQYF.